Following are 30 T cell receptor beta chains from one sample sequenced in a study of shared clonotypes between healthy human individuals. TCRdb's table, derived via immunoSEQ multiplex PCR, lists solely in-frame clones and lacks some. The table shows around 690,000 clones, with about 90% occurring only once. The sample consisted of memory CD8+ T cells from PBMCs. Subset denoted: CD45RO+ cells pooled with CCR7-negative TemRA cells. The origin of the receptors is a man between 18 and 35 years old in good health. Some clones in this sample may be carry-over from other donors' samples.

The gene calls are TRBV9 and TRBJ1-3; a possible D gene is TRBD1 (6 bases). The V end lost 0 bases, the J end lost 8 bases, and 15 bases lay between the germline ends. Germline CDR1 and CDR2: SGDLS and YYNGEE. The CDR3 sequence is 15 residues long. The chain's CDR3 is CASSVGRRGRDTIYF. The CDR3 region has the DNA TGTGCCAGCAGCGTAGGACGCAGGGGAAGGGACACCATATATTTT.

The chain couples TRBV4-2 to TRBJ1-2, with a tentative D call TRBD1 (5 bases). CDR3 size: 15 residues. Germline V gene lookup returns CDR1 LGHNA and CDR2 YNFKEQ. V dropped 2 bases and J dropped 4 bases, with 14 bases sitting between them. The CDR3 loop reads CASSQLIGAPYGYTF. In nucleotides, the CDR3 is TGTGCCAGCAGCCAACTCATTGGGGCGCCCTATGGCTACACCTTC.

The chain uses TRBV27 and TRBJ2-1; possible D gene TRBD2, 6 bases. V was trimmed by 0 bases and J by 4 bases, leaving 13 bases between them. Germline V CDR1 and CDR2: MNHEY, SMNVEV (reference sequence). The CDR3 covers 16 residues. CDR3 nucleotides: TGTGCCAGCAGTTTATCCCAAGCGGGCCCATACAATGAGCAGTTCTTC. The encoded protein is CASSLSQAGPYNEQFF.

The chain employs TRBV5-1 and TRBJ1-2; D not resolved. CDR1 and CDR2 from the germline V gene are SGHRS and YFSETQ. The CDR3 has 14 amino acids. Trimming took off 1 base at V and 2 bases at J, with 9 bases between the two ends. CDR3 DNA: TGCGCCAGCAGCTTGAGTTCGGAGAACTATGGCTACACCTTC. Protein: CASSLSSENYGYTF.

The chain is built from TRBV30 and TRBJ1-2; tentative D call: TRBD1 (6 bases). From germline, CDR1 is GTSNPN and CDR2 SVGIG (reference sequence). The V end lost 0 bases, the J end lost 6 bases, and 17 bases lay between the germline ends. The CDR3 totals 15 residues. The CDR3 nucleotides are TGTGCCTGGAGTGTAGGCCAGGGGTTCAAGAATGGCTACACCTTC. It yields the protein CAWSVGQGFKNGYTF. The full variable domain, with the rest looked up from reference TRBV30 and TRBJ1-2, is SQTIHQWPATLVQPVGSPLSLECTVEGTSNPNLYWYRQAAGRGLQLLFYSVGIGQISSEVPQNLSASRPQDRQFILSSKKLLLSDSGFYLCAWSVGQGFKNGYTFGSGTRLTVV.

Details on this clone: The same CDR3 is also encoded by other DNA sequences in this sample. The chain joins TRBV27 to TRBJ2-7; 8 bases are shared with TRBD2. The germline V gene has CDR1 MNHEY and CDR2 SMNVEV (reference sequence). This CDR3 has 13 amino acids. Trimming cost V 6 bases and J 4 bases; bases outside gene matches: 5. The CDR3 sequence: CASRLAGSYEQYF. The CDR3 region has the DNA TGTGCCAGCAGATTAGCGGGGTCTTACGAGCAGTACTTC.

The CDR3 loop reads CASSQVWGANEQFF. The CDR3 region has the DNA TGCGCCAGCAGCCAAGTCTGGGGGGCCAATGAGCAGTTCTTC. The genes are TRBV4-3 and TRBJ2-1; D may be TRBD1 or TRBD2 (6 bases each). Deletions cut 1 base from V and 6 bases from J, with 10 bases between. This CDR3 is 14 amino acids long. In germline, CDR1 is LGHNA, CDR2 YSLEER.

The chain joins TRBV18 to TRBJ2-7; 8 nucleotides agree with TRBD2. Germline V CDR1 and CDR2: KGHSH, LQKENI. The ends lost 2 bases at V and 3 bases at J; junction bases unmatched: 3. This CDR3 has 14 amino acids. In DNA, the CDR3 is TGTGCCAGCTCACCAGCCGGGGGGGGCTACGAGCAGTACTTC. Its protein is CASSPAGGGYEQYF.

The genes are TRBV9 and TRBJ2-3, with TRBD2 identical over 11 bases. The germline gives CDR1 SGDLS, CDR2 YYNGEE. Unmatched junction bases numbered 13, after V lost 4 bases and J lost 0 bases. The CDR3 consists of 19 residues. The CDR3 loop reads CASSTDPGLAEDSTDTQYF. The CDR3 DNA reads as TGTGCCAGCAGCACCGACCCGGGACTAGCGGAGGATAGCACAGATACGCAGTATTTT.

J is TRBJ1-1 and V is TRBV18, with no clear D. Germline CDR1 KGHSH, CDR2 LQKENI. The CDR3 sequence is 12 residues long. The V gene lost 5 bases and the J gene lost 4 bases, with 8 bases spanning the gap. The CDR3 is CASSGSGTEAFF. The CDR3 nucleotides read TGTGCCAGCTCAGGGTCTGGCACTGAAGCTTTCTTT. Full variable domain (remainder filled in from reference TRBV18 and TRBJ1-1): NAGVMQNPRHLVRRRGQEARLRCSPMKGHSHVYWYRQLPEEGLKFMVYLQKENIIDESGMPKERFSAEFPKEGPSILRIQQVVRGDSAAYFCASSGSGTEAFFGQGTRLTVV.

This clone was recorded a few times. The chain links TRBV28 to TRBJ1-4; a possible D gene is TRBD1 (6 bases). The CDR3 extends over 13 amino acids. The ends were cut back, 1 base at V and 12 bases at J, with 12 bases in the middle. The germline gives CDR1 MDHEN, CDR2 SYDVKM. The CDR3 sequence: CASSLFAGAELFF. The CDR3 DNA is TGTGCCAGCAGTTTATTTGCGGGGGCGGAACTGTTTTTT.

The V gene is TRBV5-1, the J gene TRBJ1-2; no clear D. The CDR3 runs 15 residues. Trimming shortened V by 4 bases and J by 2 bases, and 15 bases separated the two germline ends. Per the germline V gene, CDR1 is SGHRS and CDR2 is YFSETQ. CDR3 DNA sequence: TGCGCCAGCAGCCTTATCTATTATCCGAACTATGGCTACACCTTC. This codes for CASSLIYYPNYGYTF.

This chain joins TRBV7-9 and TRBJ2-7, with a tentative D call TRBD1 (5 bases). V was trimmed by 2 bases and J by 4 bases, leaving 12 bases between them. This CDR3 region has 14 residues. Germline CDR1 reads SEHNR; CDR2 reads FQNEAQ (reference sequence). CDR3 in amino acids: CASSLPGHLYEQYF. In DNA, the CDR3 is TGTGCCAGCAGCTTACCCGGACACCTTTACGAGCAGTACTTC.

The rearrangement links TRBV5-4 to TRBJ2-3; D is unresolved. Trimming stripped 1 base from V and 3 bases from J, with 9 bases between. The CDR3 consists of 14 residues. Germline V gene data show CDR1 as SGHNT and CDR2 as YYREEE (reference sequence). The CDR3 sequence: CASSLYSNTDTQYF. The CDR3 DNA reads as TGTGCCAGCAGCTTGTATAGCAATACAGATACGCAGTATTTT.

V and J are TRBV28 and TRBJ2-7, with 10 bases matching TRBD2. Germline V CDR1 and CDR2: MDHEN, SYDVKM. The CDR3 covers 15 residues. The V segment lost 4 bases and the J segment 6 bases; nucleotides outside the gene matches: 9. The CDR3 region is CASSSTSGKTVEQYF. CDR3 DNA sequence: TGTGCCAGCAGTTCTACTAGCGGGAAAACGGTCGAGCAGTACTTC.

The chain is built from TRBV27 and TRBJ2-7, with D possibly TRBD1 on 5 matching bases. Germline assignment: CDR1 MNHEY and CDR2 SMNVEV (reference sequence). The CDR3 extends over 16 amino acids. Trimming left V 5 bases short and J 7 bases short, with 24 bases between. The CDR3 sequence: CASSPKDRAPFLEQYF. The CDR3 coding sequence is TGTGCCAGCAGTCCAAAAGACAGAGCTCCGTTTTTGGAGCAGTACTTC.

The rearrangement uses TRBV15 and TRBJ1-5; D is undetermined. Germline CDR1 LNHNV, CDR2 YYDKDF (reference sequence). CDR3 length: 16 residues. Trimming stripped 4 bases from V and 9 bases from J, with 22 bases between. The CDR3 DNA reads TGTGCCACCAGCAAAAAGCTCGGGTCAAGCGGTCTGCCCCAGCATTTT. Protein: CATSKKLGSSGLPQHF.

The chain is built from TRBV19 and TRBJ2-1, with TRBD1 identical over 8 bases. The V gene end was trimmed by 9 bases and the J gene end by 4 bases; junction bases not matched to a gene: 5. This CDR3 comprises 13 residues. Germline assignment: CDR1 LNHDA and CDR2 SQIVND (reference sequence). The CDR3, as DNA: TGTGCCAGCCGGGACAGGACTTACAATGAGCAGTTCTTC. This codes for CASRDRTYNEQFF.

The chain is built from TRBV29-1 and TRBJ2-3, with a weak D call TRBD1 (6 bases). With 6 bases removed from V and 2 bases from J, the gap between germline ends came to 9 bases. In germline, CDR1 is SQVTM, CDR2 ANQGSEA. The CDR3 sequence is 12 residues long. The CDR3 sequence is CSVRTDTDTQYF. The CDR3 DNA follows: TGCAGCGTCCGGACAGACACAGATACGCAGTATTTT.

The chain employs TRBV6-1 and TRBJ1-5; 7 bases are shared with TRBD1. The CDR3 loop spans 15 amino acids. J gave up 6 bases and V 2 bases, and 7 bases lay outside the gene matches. Per germline, CDR1 MNHNS and CDR2 SASEGT. The CDR3 DNA follows: TGTGCCAGCAGTGAAAAAGGGGCAGGGGGTCAGCCCCAGCATTTT. Its protein is CASSEKGAGGQPQHF.

This rearrangement joins TRBV7-9 to TRBJ2-3; 9 bases match TRBD2. The germline V gene has CDR1 SEHNR and CDR2 FQNEAQ (reference sequence). The CDR3 totals 16 residues. Trimming took 5 bases from V and 5 from J; bases not matched to a gene: 11. CDR3 in amino acids: CASSILLAGVGDTQYF. As DNA, the CDR3 is TGTGCCAGCAGCATCCTCTTAGCGGGAGTGGGAGATACGCAGTATTTT.

V is TRBV28 and J is TRBJ1-3, with D uncertain. The germline V gene has CDR1 MDHEN and CDR2 SYDVKM. Trimming cost V 3 bases and J 0 bases, with 15 bases left between them. The CDR3 is 17 amino acids. The CDR3 DNA reads as TGTGCCAGCAGTTTTGTCCCTATTCAGGTCTCTGGAAACACCATATATTTT. It encodes CASSFVPIQVSGNTIYF.

This clone was picked up one time. CDR3 DNA: TGTGCCAGCAGTATAAGTACAGGGGGTTACTCCTACGAGCAGTACTTC. Encoded protein: CASSISTGGYSYEQYF. The chain couples TRBV11-2 to TRBJ2-7, with TRBD1 matching over 8 bases. This CDR3 has 16 amino acids. Germline CDR1 reads SGHAT; CDR2 reads FQNNGV. Trimming cost V 6 bases and J 0 bases; bases outside gene matches: 10.

This rearrangement joins TRBV28 to TRBJ1-5; maybe TRBD1 (6 bases). Germline CDR1 MDHEN, CDR2 SYDVKM. The CDR3 loop spans 14 amino acids. V dropped 5 bases and J dropped 6 bases, with 14 bases sitting between them. CDR3 in amino acids: CASSPQGDGQPQHF. As DNA, the CDR3 is TGTGCCAGCAGTCCACAGGGAGATGGTCAGCCCCAGCATTTT. Filled out from reference TRBV28 and TRBJ1-5, the complete variable domain reads DVKVTQSSRYLVKRTGEKVFLECVQDMDHENMFWYRQDPGLGLRLIYFSYDVKMKEKGDIPEGYSVSREKKERFSLILESASTNQTSMYLCASSPQGDGQPQHFGDGTRLSIL.

About this clone itself: This same CDR3 is encoded by further DNA sequences in the sample. This CDR3 reads CASSQGRLNTEAFF. As DNA, the CDR3 is TGCGCCAGCAGCCAAGGGCGTCTGAACACTGAAGCTTTCTTT. The chain couples TRBV4-1 to TRBJ1-1; unclear D gene. CDR3 size: 14 residues. CDR1 MGHRA and CDR2 YSYEKL come from the germline V gene. The V and J ends lost 1 base and 0 bases respectively, with 6 bases between them.

The V call is TRBV9, the J call TRBJ2-7; 11 nucleotides align to TRBD2. The CDR3 length is 17 residues. After removal of 1 base from V and 3 bases from J, the junction contained 9 bases not matched to a gene. Germline V gene sequence: CDR1 SGDLS, CDR2 YYNGEE. Here the CDR3 reads CASSVSGTSGNLYEQYF. CDR3 sequence (DNA): TGTGCCAGCAGCGTATCCGGGACTAGCGGCAACCTCTACGAGCAGTACTTC.

The chain combines TRBV9 with TRBJ1-2; tentative D call: TRBD1 (5 bases). The CDR3 has 17 residues. Germline V gives CDR1 SGDLS, CDR2 YYNGEE. V was trimmed by 0 bases and J by 4 bases, leaving 19 bases between them. CDR3 sequence (DNA): TGTGCCAGCAGCGTAGCTGACAGCCCGGGGATTGGCTATGGCTACACCTTC. Amino acid sequence: CASSVADSPGIGYGYTF.

The chain joins TRBV7-2 to TRBJ2-5, with D unclear. CDR1 SGHTA and CDR2 FQGNSA come from the germline V gene. V lost 2 bases, J lost 5 bases, and 9 bases lay in between. The CDR3 sequence is 13 residues long. In nucleotides, the CDR3 is TGTGCCAGCAGCTTACAATTCCTGGAGACCCAGTACTTC. This gives the protein CASSLQFLETQYF.

In the case of this clone: The same CDR3 is also encoded by other DNA sequences in this sample. V is TRBV7-9 and J is TRBJ2-7; D gene uncertain. Trimming took 5 bases from V and 2 from J, leaving 7 bases between them. The CDR3 sequence is 12 residues long. Germline assignment: CDR1 SEHNR and CDR2 FQNEAQ (reference sequence). The CDR3 region has the DNA TGTGCCAGCAGCCCAGGCGCCTACGAGCAGTACTTC. The encoded protein is CASSPGAYEQYF.

The chain is built from TRBV28 and TRBJ2-2; maybe TRBD1 (5 bases). This CDR3 has 17 amino acids. V gave up 3 bases and J gave up 1 base, with 15 bases separating them. Germline values: CDR1 MDHEN, CDR2 SYDVKM. CDR3 amino acids: CASSFPFRQRNTGELFF. The CDR3 nucleotides are TGTGCCAGCAGTTTTCCCTTTCGACAGCGGAACACCGGGGAGCTGTTTTTT. Combining the CDR3 with reference TRBV28 and TRBJ2-2 gives the whole variable domain DVKVTQSSRYLVKRTGEKVFLECVQDMDHENMFWYRQDPGLGLRLIYFSYDVKMKEKGDIPEGYSVSREKKERFSLILESASTNQTSMYLCASSFPFRQRNTGELFFGEGSRLTVL.